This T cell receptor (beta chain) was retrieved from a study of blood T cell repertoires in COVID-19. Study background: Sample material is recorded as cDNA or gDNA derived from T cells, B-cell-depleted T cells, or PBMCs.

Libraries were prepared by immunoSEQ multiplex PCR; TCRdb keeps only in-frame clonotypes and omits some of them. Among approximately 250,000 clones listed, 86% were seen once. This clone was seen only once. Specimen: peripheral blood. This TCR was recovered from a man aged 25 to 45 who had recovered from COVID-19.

In DNA form, the CDR3 reads TGTGCCAGCGGACAGGGAGGTAACGAGCAGTACTTC. Its translation is CASGQGGNEQYF. The genes are TRBV10-3 and TRBJ2-7; 8 bases line up with TRBD1. From germline, CDR1 is ENHRY and CDR2 SYGVKD. CDR3 length: 12 residues. Trimming at V came to 10 bases and at J to 5 bases, leaving 7 bases not matched to a gene.